These 27 T cell receptor beta chains were all obtained from the same sample, sequenced in a study of CD8 T cells in ankylosing spondylitis. TCRdb independently ran MiXCR on the 5' RACE reads; one entry per CDR3 protein. The sample has around 130,000 distinct CDR3 sequences; roughly 7.3% are singletons. Sequencing was performed on blood, either unsorted or a sorted T cell fraction (not recorded which). The receptor source for this set is a male donor with ankylosing spondylitis or in good health (not recorded which).

This clonotype has just a few counts. This chain uses TRBV7-3 with TRBJ2-2, with a possible D match to TRBD1 (5 bases). Trimming took off 2 bases at V and 2 bases at J, with 12 bases between the two ends. The CDR3 loop spans 16 amino acids. CDR1 and CDR2 (germline): SGHTA, FQGTGA. This CDR3 reads CASSLQEQANTGELFF. The CDR3 nucleotides are TGTGCCAGCAGCTTACAAGAACAGGCTAACACCGGGGAGCTGTTTTTT.

This clonotype was detected ten times or more. The V and J genes are TRBV12-5 and TRBJ1-1; weak D call: TRBD1 (6 bases). There are 15 residues in the CDR3. V lost 2 bases to trimming and J lost 4 bases, with 14 bases between them. In germline, CDR1 is LGHNT, CDR2 FRNRAP. CDR3 protein: CASGLSRGRGTEAFF. CDR3 bases: TGTGCTAGTGGTTTGAGCAGGGGACGGGGCACTGAAGCTTTCTTT.

Ten or more counts support this clonotype. This chain joins TRBV12-3 or TRBV12-4 and TRBJ2-7; D not certain. The germline V and J ends were trimmed by 3 bases and 4 bases, with 13 bases remaining between them. The CDR3 is 14 amino acids. The CDR3 protein is CASSLSGGQYEQYF. For the CDR3, the DNA is TGTGCCAGCAGTTTGTCAGGTGGGCAATACGAGCAGTACTTC.

This clonotype was counted only a few times. The V gene is TRBV12-3 or TRBV12-4, the J gene TRBJ1-3, with TRBD1 as a possible D gene (6 bases). Trimming stripped 5 bases from V and 3 bases from J, with 11 bases between. The CDR3 spans 14 residues. This CDR3 is CASSVTGFGNTIYF. The CDR3 region has the DNA TGTGCCAGCAGTGTAACAGGGTTTGGAAACACCATATATTTT.

This clonotype was observed many times. The DNA for the CDR3 is TGTGCCAGCAGTTTATGGGAGGTTCGGGACAACAGCTCCTACGAGCAGTACTTC. Amino acids: CASSLWEVRDNSSYEQYF. This sequence joins TRBV28 and TRBJ2-7; D possibly corresponds to TRBD1 (6 bases). Trimming removed 0 bases from V and 0 bases from J, with 18 bases in between. Germline V gene sequence: CDR1 MDHEN, CDR2 SYDVKM. The CDR3 is 18 residues long.

This clonotype was counted ten times or more. The V gene is TRBV6-5, the J gene TRBJ2-7, with 8 bases fitting TRBD1. The CDR3 covers 16 residues. The germline CDR1 and CDR2 sequences are MNHEY and SVGAGI. Unmatched junction bases numbered 9, after V lost 2 bases and J lost 3 bases. The CDR3 nucleotides read TGTGCCAGCAGTTACGAGCAGGGGACAGGCTACTACGAGCAGTACTTC. Its protein product is CASSYEQGTGYYEQYF.

The table lists this clonotype with many counts. The chain employs TRBV7-2 and TRBJ2-3; TRBD2 matches at 8 bases. Unmatched junction bases numbered 10, after V lost 3 bases and J lost 2 bases. The CDR3 spans 17 residues. Germline V gene data show CDR1 as SGHTA and CDR2 as FQGNSA. CDR3 region: CASSLRAGGTNTDTQYF. As DNA, the CDR3 is TGTGCCAGCAGCTTGAGGGCGGGAGGTACGAACACAGATACGCAGTATTTT.

This clonotype has a count of ten or more. Sequence at one end of the junction differs from germline and may be a read error. The chain has TRBV12-3 or TRBV12-4 and TRBJ2-7; 13 nucleotides match TRBD2. The CDR3 spans 13 residues. The CDR3 protein is CASTRTSGGANDF. The CDR3 DNA is TGTGCCAGCACCCGGACTAGCGGGGGCGCAAACGACTTC.

This clonotype was recorded many times. The J gene is TRBJ1-2, the V gene TRBV2; D unresolved. The CDR3 consists of 14 residues. Trimming cost V 6 bases and J 7 bases, with 18 bases left between them. CDR1 and CDR2 (germline): SNHLY, FYNNEI. The CDR3 coding sequence is TGTGCCAGCAGCATGGACCGCAGGCGGCGTGGCTACACCTTC. Its translation is CASSMDRRRRGYTF.

A word on this clonotype: Being one base from a much bigger clone, this may be a read error. The chain recombines TRBV5-1 with TRBJ2-1; D unresolved. Germline V gene lookup returns CDR1 SGHRS and CDR2 YFSETQ. CDR3 length: 13 amino acids. The CDR3 reads CATSLIGLNEQFF. In DNA, the CDR3 is TGCGCCACCAGCTTGATTGGGCTCAATGAGCAGTTCTTC. Supplemented by reference TRBV5-1 and TRBJ2-1, the full variable domain reads KAGVTQTPRYLIKTRGQQVTLSCSPISGHRSVSWYQQTPGQGLQFLFEYFSETQRNKGNFPGRFSGRQFSNSRSEMNVSTLELGDSALYLCATSLIGLNEQFFGPGTRLTVL.

Concerning this clonotype: This could be a read error, since a much larger clone is one nucleotide away. This chain links TRBV5-1 with TRBJ2-3, with no clear D. This CDR3 comprises 15 residues. Germline lookup yields CDR1 SGHRS and CDR2 YFSETQ. Trimming stripped 0 bases from V and 3 bases from J, with 11 bases between. The CDR3 DNA sequence: TGCGCCAGCAGCTTGGATGGGGAAAGTACAGATACGCAGTATTTT. This sequence encodes CASSLDGESTDTQYF. Drawing the rest from reference TRBV5-1 and TRBJ2-3, the complete variable domain is KAGVTQTPRYLIKTRGQQVTLSCSPISGHRSVSWYQQTPGQGLQFLFEYFSETQRNKGNFPGRFSGRQFSNSRSEMNVSTLELGDSALYLCASSLDGESTDTQYFGPGTRLTVL.

This clonotype has a count of ten or more. The rearrangement links TRBV18 to TRBJ1-3, with D possibly being TRBD1 (6 bases). The CDR3 consists of 15 residues. Trimming removed 8 bases at V and 4 bases at J, with 18 bases between. Per germline, CDR1 KGHSH and CDR2 LQKENI. CDR3 in amino acids: CASRGGGGSGNTIYF. The CDR3 DNA sequence: TGTGCCAGCCGAGGCGGGGGCGGATCGGGAAACACCATATATTTT. The full variable domain, in which reference TRBV18 and TRBJ1-3 provide the parts outside the CDR3, is NAGVMQNPRHLVRRRGQEARLRCSPMKGHSHVYWYRQLPEEGLKFMVYLQKENIIDESGMPKERFSAEFPKEGPSILRIQQVVRGDSAAYFCASRGGGGSGNTIYFGEGSWLTVV.

At least ten counts were recorded for this clonotype. The chain joins TRBV29-1 to TRBJ2-7, with TRBD2 matching over 11 bases. The germline CDR1 and CDR2 sequences are SQVTM and ANQGSEA. J gave up 5 bases and V 0 bases, and 0 bases lay outside the gene matches. The CDR3 contains 13 residues. The CDR3 reads CSVEELAGDEQYF. The CDR3 coding sequence is TGCAGCGTTGAAGAACTAGCGGGGGACGAGCAGTACTTC.

In this sample, this clonotype turned up many times. This chain uses TRBV6-5 with TRBJ2-7, with D tentatively TRBD2 (5 bases). The CDR3 length is 15 residues. Germline assignment: CDR1 MNHEY and CDR2 SVGAGI. V dropped 0 bases and J dropped 6 bases, with 15 bases sitting between them. Here the CDR3 reads CASSYSSGEAGEQYF. The DNA for the CDR3 is TGTGCCAGCAGTTACTCGAGCGGAGAAGCTGGCGAGCAGTACTTC.

This clonotype was detected many times. The CDR3 DNA is TGCAGTGCTAGAGATGAATTACTAGCAGAAGCCTACAATGAGCAGTTCTTC. Translating it yields CSARDELLAEAYNEQFF. The chain recombines TRBV20-1 with TRBJ2-1; D may be TRBD2 (6 bases). The germline CDR1 and CDR2 sequences are DFQATT and SNEGSKA (reference sequence). This CDR3 comprises 17 residues. With 0 bases removed from V and 2 bases from J, the gap between germline ends came to 17 bases.

This clonotype was found many times. The chain joins TRBV12-3 or TRBV12-4 to TRBJ1-2; 8 nucleotides agree with TRBD1. The CDR3 has 14 residues. Trimming cost V 6 bases and J 2 bases; bases outside gene matches: 5. CDR3 in amino acids: CASRGQGGNYGYTF. The CDR3 region has the DNA TGTGCCAGCAGAGGACAGGGAGGCAACTATGGCTACACCTTC.

This clonotype was picked up many times. The chain combines TRBV5-1 with TRBJ2-7; D remains unclear. V dropped 0 bases and J dropped 4 bases, with 11 bases sitting between them. Germline V gene lookup returns CDR1 SGHRS and CDR2 YFSETQ. This CDR3 comprises 14 residues. The CDR3 DNA reads TGCGCCAGCAGCTTGGCGACAACAAGTTACGAGCAGTACTTC. It is translated as CASSLATTSYEQYF.

This clonotype was detected ten times or more. V is TRBV7-9 and J is TRBJ1-1; D gene uncertain. In germline, CDR1 is SEHNR, CDR2 FQNEAQ (reference sequence). Trimming left V 0 bases short and J 7 bases short, with 9 bases between. This CDR3 is 13 amino acids long. The CDR3 DNA reads as TGTGCCAGCAGCTTAGCAGGTACCGGTGAAGCTTTCTTT. It encodes CASSLAGTGEAFF.

This clonotype was counted at least ten times. The chain is built from TRBV25-1 and TRBJ2-1; no clear D. This CDR3 has 12 amino acids. The germline V gene encodes CDR1 MGHDK and CDR2 SYGVNS. Trimming took off 1 base at V and 8 bases at J, with 6 bases between the two ends. The CDR3 DNA reads as TGTGCCAGCAGTGAATCAGGTTATGAGCAGTTCTTC. Translation gives CASSESGYEQFF.

The table lists this clonotype with many counts. The V call is TRBV20-1, the J call TRBJ2-4, with D possibly being TRBD2 (5 bases). Deletions cut 3 bases from V and 2 bases from J, with 14 bases between. CDR1 DFQATT and CDR2 SNEGSKA come from the germline V gene (reference sequence). The CDR3 loop spans 15 amino acids. CDR3 in DNA: TGCAGTGCTAGTGCCGAGCGGAGTTCCAAAAACATTCAGTACTTC. Protein product: CSASAERSSKNIQYF.

This clonotype appeared many times. This CDR3 is CASRGTPNSGNTIYF. CDR3 nucleotides: TGTGCCAGCAGGGGGACCCCGAACTCTGGAAACACCATATATTTT. The chain carries TRBV28 and TRBJ1-3; D may be TRBD1 (5 bases). Deletions cut 6 bases from V and 0 bases from J, with 12 bases between. The CDR3 loop spans 15 amino acids. From germline, CDR1 is MDHEN and CDR2 SYDVKM.

This clonotype was picked up many times. The V gene is TRBV5-1, the J gene TRBJ2-1; TRBD2 agrees at 10 bases. The CDR3 is 15 amino acids. V trimming: 3 bases; J trimming: 4 bases; junction bases outside the gene matches: 4. Germline assignment: CDR1 SGHRS and CDR2 YFSETQ. This chain's CDR3 is CASSSGTSVYNEQFF. The CDR3 DNA reads as TGCGCCAGCAGCTCCGGGACTAGCGTGTACAATGAGCAGTTCTTC.

This clonotype was detected many times. This chain joins TRBV25-1 and TRBJ1-3; D gene uncertain. V shed 5 bases and J shed 0 bases, with 11 bases lying between them. The CDR3 covers 15 residues. In germline, CDR1 is MGHDK, CDR2 SYGVNS. The CDR3 protein is CASSNPGYSGNTIYF. The CDR3 nucleotides are TGTGCCAGCAGTAACCCGGGGTACTCTGGAAACACCATATATTTT.

In its sample, this clonotype was seen many times. The chain recombines TRBV6-5 with TRBJ2-3, with D perhaps assigned TRBD1 or TRBD2 (5 bases each). This CDR3 is built from 14 residues. V was shortened by 4 bases and J by 2 bases, with 10 bases between the two germline ends. Per germline, CDR1 MNHEY and CDR2 SVGAGI. CDR3 sequence reads: CASSSGRNTDTQYF. CDR3 nucleotides: TGTGCCAGCAGTTCGGGGCGGAACACAGATACGCAGTATTTT.

The genes are TRBV20-1 and TRBJ1-3; D is possibly TRBD1 (6 bases). Trimming took 6 bases from V and 0 from J, leaving 12 bases between them. The CDR3 totals 14 residues. CDR1 and CDR2 (germline): DFQATT, SNEGSKA (reference sequence). The CDR3 is CSARQDSSGNTIYF. CDR3 nucleotide sequence: TGCAGTGCCCGACAGGATAGCTCTGGAAACACCATATATTTT.

This clonotype came up many times. J is TRBJ1-1 and V is TRBV5-1; 8 positions agree with TRBD1. V was clipped by 4 bases and J by 1 base; unmatched bases: 12. This CDR3 has 17 residues. The V gene's germline CDR1 is SGHRS and CDR2 YFSETQ. In nucleotides, the CDR3 is TGCGCCAGCAGCCATACAGGGGGACGGGAGGAGAACACTGAAGCTTTCTTT. This gives the protein CASSHTGGREENTEAFF.

This clonotype was detected many times. The V and J genes are TRBV19 and TRBJ1-5; no reliable D call. This CDR3 is built from 14 residues. Germline CDR1 reads LNHDA; CDR2 reads SQIVND (reference sequence). DNA for the CDR3: TGTGCATCCGCCGGGTCCAGCCGCAATCAGCCCCAGCATTTT. Its translation: CASAGSSRNQPQHF. The full variable domain, in which reference TRBV19 and TRBJ1-5 provide the parts outside the CDR3, is DGGITQSPKYLFRKEGQNVTLSCEQNLNHDAMYWYRQDPGQGLRLIYYSQIVNDFQKGDIAEGYSVSREKKESFPLTVTSAQKNPTAFYLCASAGSSRNQPQHFGDGTRLSIL.